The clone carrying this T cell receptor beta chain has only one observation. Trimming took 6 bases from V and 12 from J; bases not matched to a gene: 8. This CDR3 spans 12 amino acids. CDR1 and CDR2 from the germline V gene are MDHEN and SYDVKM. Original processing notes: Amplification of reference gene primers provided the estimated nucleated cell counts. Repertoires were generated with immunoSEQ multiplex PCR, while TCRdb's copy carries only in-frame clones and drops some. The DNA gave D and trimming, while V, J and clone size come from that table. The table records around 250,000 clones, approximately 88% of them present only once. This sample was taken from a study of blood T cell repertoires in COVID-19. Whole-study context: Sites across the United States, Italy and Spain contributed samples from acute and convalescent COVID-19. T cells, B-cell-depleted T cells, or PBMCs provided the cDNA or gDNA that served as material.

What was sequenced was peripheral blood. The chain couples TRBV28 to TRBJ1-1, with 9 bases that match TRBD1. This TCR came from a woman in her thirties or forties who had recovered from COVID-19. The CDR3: CASSAGQGSTFF. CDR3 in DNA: TGTGCCAGCAGCGCGGGACAGGGTTCGACTTTCTTT.